This T cell receptor (beta chain) derives from a study of T-cell reconstitution after alpha-beta-depleted transplantation in children. Study outcomes and limitations: Reports say that about two months after transplant, the alpha-beta T cells came out of several hundred graft clones that had expanded. From newly produced T cells came most of the T-cell counts and diversity one year after transplant.

The V gene's germline CDR1 is SEHNR and CDR2 FQNEAQ (reference sequence). V was shortened by 2 bases and J by 6 bases, with 17 bases between the two germline ends. The length of the CDR3 is 16 residues. This clonotype came up a few times. Its specificity is unknown. Library preparation (for TCRbeta) was performed with unique molecular identifiers. TCRdb reprocessed the PCR reads with MiXCR, giving one entry per CDR3 protein. The sample has some 200,000 distinct CDR3 sequences; roughly 8.1% are singletons. The chain carries TRBV7-9 and TRBJ2-4; D assignment may be TRBD1 or TRBD2 (6 bases each). Sequenced material: PBMCs, mostly from graft donor cells, taken 360 days after TCRalphabeta/CD19-depleted stem cell transplant. This sequence was found in a male patient under 10 years old who had a stem cell transplant for acute myeloid leukemia, so the T cells may come from the graft donor. The CDR3 bases are TGTGCCAGCAGCTTATGGGGGCCGGGAGTCGGAAACATTCAGTACTTC. Translated: CASSLWGPGVGNIQYF.